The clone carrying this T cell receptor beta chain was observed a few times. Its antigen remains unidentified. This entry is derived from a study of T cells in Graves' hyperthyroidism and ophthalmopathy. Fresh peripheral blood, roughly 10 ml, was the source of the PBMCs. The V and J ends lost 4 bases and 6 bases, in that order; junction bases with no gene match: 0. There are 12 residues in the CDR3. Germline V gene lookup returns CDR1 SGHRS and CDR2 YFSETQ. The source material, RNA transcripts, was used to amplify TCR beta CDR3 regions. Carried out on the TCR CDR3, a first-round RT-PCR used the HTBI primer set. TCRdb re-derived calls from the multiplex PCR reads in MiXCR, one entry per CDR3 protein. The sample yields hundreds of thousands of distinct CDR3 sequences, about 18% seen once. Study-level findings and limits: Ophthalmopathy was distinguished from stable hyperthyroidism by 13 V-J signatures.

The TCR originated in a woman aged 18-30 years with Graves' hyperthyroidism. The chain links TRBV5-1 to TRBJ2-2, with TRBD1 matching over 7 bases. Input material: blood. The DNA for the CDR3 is TGCGCCAGCAGCACAGGGGCCGGGGAGCTGTTTTTT. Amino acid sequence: CASSTGAGELFF.